The T cell receptor (beta chain) described here comes from a study of blood T cell repertoires in COVID-19. The V gene's germline CDR1 is MDHEN and CDR2 SYDVKM. The V gene lost 8 bases and the J gene lost 9 bases, with 14 bases spanning the gap. The CDR3 is 13 residues long. Original handling: Reference gene primer amplification gave estimated nucleated cell counts. Clones were read by immunoSEQ multiplex PCR, and TCRdb kept only the in-frame ones, dropping some. That table supplies the V and J calls and clone size; D and trimming were determined from the DNA. Of 400,000 or so clones listed, around 87% are singletons. Enrollees, about 18 to 95 years old, lived in approximately 25 US areas. Cohorts were determined from participant-reported clinical history. This clone was seen just once.

Sequenced: PBMCs or T cells enriched from blood (not recorded which). The source is a young man who had recovered from COVID-19. The V call is TRBV28, the J call TRBJ1-6; D gene ambiguous. CDR3 coding DNA: TGTGCCAGCGAGGACTCCGTGGCTTCACCCCTCCACTTT. Amino acids: CASEDSVASPLHF.